The clone carrying this TCR beta chain occurred a few times. The sample comes from a study of blood T cell repertoires in COVID-19. Background on the study: Samples came from the United States, Italy and Spain, spanning acute and convalescent COVID-19. T cells, B-cell-depleted T cells, or PBMCs provided the cDNA or gDNA that served as material.

CDR1 is SGHVS and CDR2 is FQNEAQ in the germline V gene. Trimming took 4 bases from V and 6 from J, leaving 10 bases between them. The CDR3 covers 13 residues. In the source study's methods: The assay estimated nucleated cells by amplifying reference gene primers. Method: immunoSEQ multiplex PCR; TCRdb's copy keeps in-frame clones and lacks some. V and J calls and clone size are copied from that table; D and trimming were computed from the DNA. The data show approximately 190,000 clones, 83% seen once. The gene calls are TRBV7-8 and TRBJ2-1, with D perhaps TRBD1 (6 bases). This sequence was found in a woman aged 40 to 50 with acute or convalescent COVID-19. Material: peripheral blood. The CDR3 loop reads CASSWGPSNEQFF. For the CDR3, the DNA is TGTGCCAGCAGCTGGGGGCCAAGCAATGAGCAGTTCTTC.